The 25 T cell receptor beta chains in this list originate from one sample, sequenced in a study of T cell changes during pregnancy in multiple sclerosis. The assay was immunoSEQ multiplex PCR, and TCRdb's table has in-frame clones only and misses some. The table records about 85,000 clones, roughly nine tenths of them present only once. This specimen consisted of peripheral blood, obtained in the first trimester of pregnancy. The receptors stem from a female donor with multiple sclerosis, enrolled in a pregnancy study.

The V gene is TRBV19, the J gene TRBJ2-2; TRBD1 is a possible D gene (5 bases). V lost 3 bases and J 2 bases, leaving 13 bases between the germline ends. Germline V gives CDR1 LNHDA, CDR2 SQIVND (reference sequence). This CDR3 has 16 residues. CDR3 nucleotide sequence: TGTGCCAGTAGTATTTGGGGCAGGCGCAACACCGGGGAGCTGTTTTTT. Translation gives CASSIWGRRNTGELFF.

V and J are TRBV6-4 and TRBJ2-3; 9 bases are shared with TRBD2. The V gene's germline CDR1 is MRHNA and CDR2 SNTAGT. The V gene end was trimmed by 0 bases and the J gene end by 3 bases; junction bases not matched to a gene: 7. The CDR3 loop spans 17 amino acids. CDR3 nucleotide sequence: TGTGCCAGCAGTGACTCCGTCGGGGCGGGAGGGACAGATACGCAGTATTTT. Translation gives CASSDSVGAGGTDTQYF.

V and J are TRBV6-9 and TRBJ2-5; TRBD1 matches 8 bases. Per germline, CDR1 MNHGY and CDR2 SVAAGI. V was clipped by 8 bases and J by 1 base; unmatched bases: 3. This CDR3 is built from 13 residues. The CDR3 spells CASRDRTQETQYF. CDR3 nucleotide sequence: TGTGCCAGCCGGGACAGGACCCAAGAGACCCAGTACTTC.

The genes are TRBV6-1 and TRBJ2-7; the D gene is possibly TRBD1 (6 bases). The CDR3 runs 15 residues. Germline V CDR1 and CDR2: MNHNS, SASEGT. Trimming left V 2 bases short and J 7 bases short, with 18 bases between. CDR3 sequence reads: CASSERQVGLGEQYF. In nucleotides, the CDR3 is TGTGCCAGCAGTGAAAGACAGGTGGGGCTTGGGGAGCAGTACTTC.

The rearrangement uses TRBV7-6 and TRBJ2-3, with D hard to call. CDR3 size: 14 residues. Per germline, CDR1 SGHVS and CDR2 FNYEAQ. V lost 5 bases and J 1 base, leaving 10 bases between the germline ends. The chain's CDR3 is CASSLVPGTDTQYF. The CDR3, as DNA: TGTGCCAGCAGCCTTGTCCCCGGCACAGATACGCAGTATTTT.

V and J are TRBV2 and TRBJ1-3, with 7 bases that match TRBD1. Germline CDR1 and CDR2: SNHLY and FYNNEI. Germline trimming cut 3 bases from V and 3 bases from J; bases unmatched to any gene: 5. The CDR3 length is 15 residues. The CDR3 loop is CASSEGQYFGNTIYF. The CDR3 bases are TGTGCCAGCAGTGAGGGACAGTATTTTGGAAACACCATATATTTT.

The V gene is TRBV9, the J gene TRBJ2-1; 7 bases fit TRBD2. This CDR3 region has 16 residues. Germline V gene lookup returns CDR1 SGDLS and CDR2 YYNGEE. Trimming removed 3 bases from V and 6 bases from J; junction bases left unmatched: 12. Here the CDR3 reads CASSALRGSHINEQFF. In DNA, the CDR3 is TGTGCCAGCAGCGCCCTGCGGGGGAGCCATATCAATGAGCAGTTCTTC. Based on the CDR3 plus reference TRBV9 and TRBJ2-1, the full variable domain is DSGVTQTPKHLITATGQRVTLRCSPRSGDLSVYWYQQSLDQGLQFLIQYYNGEERAKGNILERFSAQQFPDLHSELNLSSLELGDSALYFCASSALRGSHINEQFFGPGTRLTVL.

J is TRBJ2-7 and V is TRBV19, with 9 bases matching TRBD2. Trimming removed 5 bases from V and 6 bases from J; junction bases left unmatched: 8. The CDR3 sequence is 14 residues long. In germline, CDR1 is LNHDA, CDR2 SQIVND (reference sequence). The CDR3: CASSFGLAFSEQYF. In DNA form, the CDR3 reads TGTGCCAGTAGTTTCGGACTAGCGTTCAGCGAGCAGTACTTC. Variable domain in full (rest from reference TRBV19 and TRBJ2-7): DGGITQSPKYLFRKEGQNVTLSCEQNLNHDAMYWYRQDPGQGLRLIYYSQIVNDFQKGDIAEGYSVSREKKESFPLTVTSAQKNPTAFYLCASSFGLAFSEQYFGPGTRLTVT.

This sequence joins TRBV5-1 and TRBJ1-1; D remains unclear. The CDR3 consists of 15 residues. Germline V CDR1 and CDR2: SGHRS, YFSETQ. Trimming removed 4 bases at V and 7 bases at J, with 20 bases between. The CDR3 region is CASSKTPEAVGEAFF. In nucleotides, the CDR3 is TGCGCCAGCAGCAAAACCCCGGAAGCGGTTGGTGAAGCTTTCTTT. Full variable domain (remainder filled in from reference TRBV5-1 and TRBJ1-1): KAGVTQTPRYLIKTRGQQVTLSCSPISGHRSVSWYQQTPGQGLQFLFEYFSETQRNKGNFPGRFSGRQFSNSRSEMNVSTLELGDSALYLCASSKTPEAVGEAFFGQGTRLTVV.

The chain uses TRBV11-2 and TRBJ2-3, with D tentatively TRBD2 (7 bases). Germline values: CDR1 SGHAT, CDR2 FQNNGV. Trimming removed 8 bases from V and 4 bases from J, with 13 bases in between. The CDR3 runs to 13 residues. CDR3 coding DNA: TGTGCCAGCGGGGGCGGGGGCCCAGATACGCAGTATTTT. Its translation: CASGGGGPDTQYF.

This clone appeared a single time. The chain joins TRBV5-1 to TRBJ1-6, with 8 bases lining up with TRBD1. V shed 2 bases, J shed 1 base, and the junction held 8 bases outside the gene matches. CDR1 SGHRS and CDR2 YFSETQ come from the germline V gene. The CDR3 is 18 amino acids. As DNA, the CDR3 is TGCGCCAGCAGCTTCACGTGGGACAGGTTATCCTATAATTCACCCCTCCACTTT. This translates into CASSFTWDRLSYNSPLHF.

The chain links TRBV6-1 to TRBJ2-1, with TRBD2 identical over 7 bases. Losses at the gene ends were 8 bases for V and 3 bases for J; bases not matched to a gene: 1. This CDR3 contains 12 residues. Germline values: CDR1 MNHNS, CDR2 SASEGT. CDR3 residues: CASWTSYNEQFF. The CDR3 DNA reads as TGTGCCAGCTGGACTAGCTACAATGAGCAGTTCTTC.

Regarding this clone: The same CDR3 also results from other DNA sequences found in this sample. CDR3 amino acids: CASSPGLAGYEQYF. In DNA, the CDR3 is TGCGCCAGCAGCCCGGGACTAGCGGGGTACGAGCAGTACTTC. The chain has TRBV5-1 and TRBJ2-7, with 13 nucleotides matching TRBD2. V trimming: 4 bases; J trimming: 4 bases; junction bases outside the gene matches: 2. Germline CDR1 and CDR2: SGHRS and YFSETQ. CDR3 size: 14 residues. Supplemented by reference TRBV5-1 and TRBJ2-7, the full variable domain reads KAGVTQTPRYLIKTRGQQVTLSCSPISGHRSVSWYQQTPGQGLQFLFEYFSETQRNKGNFPGRFSGRQFSNSRSEMNVSTLELGDSALYLCASSPGLAGYEQYFGPGTRLTVT.

The chain employs TRBV7-3 and TRBJ2-1; D is possibly TRBD1 (6 bases). Trimming shortened V by 5 bases and J by 2 bases, and 13 bases separated the two germline ends. This CDR3 is built from 15 residues. Germline assignment: CDR1 SGHTA and CDR2 FQGTGA. The chain's CDR3 is CASSATGTPYNEQFF. The CDR3 region has the DNA TGTGCCAGCAGCGCCACCGGGACACCCTACAATGAGCAGTTCTTC.

The gene calls are TRBV27 and TRBJ1-2; weak D call: TRBD1 (6 bases). Trimming removed 3 bases from V and 9 bases from J, with 11 bases in between. Germline values: CDR1 MNHEY, CDR2 SMNVEV (reference sequence). This CDR3 is built from 12 residues. The CDR3: CASSFRGRSYTF. The CDR3 nucleotides are TGTGCCAGCAGTTTCAGGGGACGCAGCTACACCTTC.

The chain is built from TRBV28 and TRBJ1-1, with a possible D match to TRBD1 (6 bases). CDR1 and CDR2 from the germline V gene are MDHEN and SYDVKM. CDR3 length: 14 amino acids. V gave up 6 bases and J gave up 0 bases, with 11 bases separating them. CDR3 in amino acids: CASRRGGLNTEAFF. The CDR3 DNA follows: TGTGCCAGCAGAAGGGGGGGCCTGAACACTGAAGCTTTCTTT.

V usage is TRBV5-1 and J usage is TRBJ2-3; TRBD1 might be the D (6 bases). Germline V CDR1 and CDR2: SGHRS, YFSETQ. This CDR3 spans 15 amino acids. V was cut by 4 bases and J by 2 bases, with 14 bases left in between. The DNA for the CDR3 is TGCGCCAGCAGCCCCGAGGGACACTACACAGATACGCAGTATTTT. It encodes CASSPEGHYTDTQYF.

The chain employs TRBV12-5 and TRBJ1-1; D possibly corresponds to TRBD1 (5 bases). The germline gives CDR1 LGHNT, CDR2 FRNRAP. V was trimmed by 0 bases and J by 2 bases, leaving 13 bases between them. This CDR3 comprises 16 residues. CDR3 DNA sequence: TGTGCTAGTGGTTTGGTACGGGGGGAAGGTAACACTGAAGCTTTCTTT. Protein product: CASGLVRGEGNTEAFF.

The chain recombines TRBV6-6 with TRBJ1-1; perhaps TRBD1 as D (5 bases). The CDR3 runs to 15 residues. V was clipped by 7 bases and J by 1 base, with 16 bases between them. Per germline, CDR1 MNHNY and CDR2 SVGAGI (reference sequence). The CDR3 bases are TGTGCCAGCACCCCGGCGGACACTCCGAACACTGAAGCTTTCTTT. Translation gives CASTPADTPNTEAFF.

This chain joins TRBV6-6 and TRBJ1-1, with TRBD1 identical over 7 bases. Per germline, CDR1 MNHNY and CDR2 SVGAGI (reference sequence). J gave up 5 bases and V 10 bases, and 13 bases lay outside the gene matches. The CDR3 is 14 residues long. The CDR3 sequence: CATTKTGYRTEAFF. For the CDR3, the DNA is TGTGCCACCACTAAGACAGGGTACCGGACTGAAGCTTTCTTT.

The gene calls are TRBV7-6 and TRBJ2-5; the match to TRBD2 covers 7 bases. Germline V gene sequence: CDR1 SGHVS, CDR2 FNYEAQ. The CDR3 extends over 18 amino acids. V trimming: 2 bases; J trimming: 2 bases; junction bases outside the gene matches: 14. In DNA form, the CDR3 reads TGTGCCAGCAGCTTAAGGCTAGCGGATAAACTGGGGCAAGAGACCCAGTACTTC. Translating gives CASSLRLADKLGQETQYF.

This chain links TRBV19 with TRBJ2-7, with 9 bases fitting TRBD1. J gave up 5 bases and V 11 bases, and 7 bases lay outside the gene matches. Germline values: CDR1 LNHDA, CDR2 SQIVND (reference sequence). The CDR3 has 12 residues. As DNA, the CDR3 is TGTGCCGGAGTAGACAGGGGGGACGAGCAGTACTTC. Amino acid sequence: CAGVDRGDEQYF.

This clone was seen more than once but under ten times. This chain uses TRBV6-4 with TRBJ2-1; D perhaps matches TRBD1 (5 bases). The CDR3 consists of 13 residues. CDR1 and CDR2 (germline): MRHNA, SNTAGT. The ends were cut back, 2 bases at V and 9 bases at J, with 11 bases in the middle. CDR3 bases: TGTGCCAGCAGTGACATCGACAGTGGTGAGCAGTTCTTC. It is translated as CASSDIDSGEQFF.

J is TRBJ2-7 and V is TRBV20-1; no clear D. CDR3 size: 11 residues. Between the trimmed V and J ends, which lost 3 bases and 2 bases, there was a span of 5 bases. Germline lookup yields CDR1 DFQATT and CDR2 SNEGSKA (reference sequence). CDR3 in amino acids: CSARAPYEQYF. CDR3 nucleotides: TGCAGTGCTAGGGCCCCCTACGAGCAGTACTTC.

The V gene is TRBV5-6, the J gene TRBJ2-3; no definite D call. Looked up from germline, CDR1 is SGHDT and CDR2 is YYEEEE. This CDR3 comprises 14 residues. Trimming took 6 bases from V and 2 from J, leaving 13 bases between them. CDR3 amino acids: CASNRYHPTDTQYF. The CDR3 DNA is TGTGCCAGCAACCGCTACCACCCCACAGATACGCAGTATTTT.